The clone carrying this T cell receptor beta chain has just a few counts. This sample stems from a study of technical replicates of blood from a handful of donors. V was cut by 0 bases and J by 1 base, with 18 bases left in between. Germline V gives CDR1 SGHAT, CDR2 FQNNGV. The CDR3 loop spans 18 amino acids. The table came from immunoSEQ multiplex PCR; TCRdb's copy has only in-frame clones and leaves some out. The sample lists tens of thousands of clones, approximately 96% occurring once. The sequencing sample was made of T cells isolated from PBMCs. V usage is TRBV11-2 and J usage is TRBJ1-1; no definite D call. This clonotype was obtained from a human donor in good health. The CDR3 protein is CASSLDRSVSSANTEAFF. CDR3 in DNA: TGTGCCAGCAGCTTAGATCGGAGTGTATCCTCAGCGAACACTGAAGCTTTCTTT.